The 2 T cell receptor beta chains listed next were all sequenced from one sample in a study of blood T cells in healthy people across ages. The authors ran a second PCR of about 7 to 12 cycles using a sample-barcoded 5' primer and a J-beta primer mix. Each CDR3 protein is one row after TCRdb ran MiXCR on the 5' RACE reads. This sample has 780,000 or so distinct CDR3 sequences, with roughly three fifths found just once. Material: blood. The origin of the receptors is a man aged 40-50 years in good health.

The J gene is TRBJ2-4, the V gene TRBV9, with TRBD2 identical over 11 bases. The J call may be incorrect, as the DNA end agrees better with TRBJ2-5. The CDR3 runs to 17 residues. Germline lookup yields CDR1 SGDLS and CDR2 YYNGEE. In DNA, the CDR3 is TGTGCCAGCAGCCCAGGGAGGGCTAGCGGGGGGTCAGAGACCCAGTACTTC. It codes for CASSPGRASGGSETQYF.

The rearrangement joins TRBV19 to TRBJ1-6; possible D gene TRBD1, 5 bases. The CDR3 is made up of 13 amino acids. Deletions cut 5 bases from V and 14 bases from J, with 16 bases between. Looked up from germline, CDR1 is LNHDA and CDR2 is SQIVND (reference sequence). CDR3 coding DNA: TGTGCCAGTAGTCCCCGGGACCGGGAATCCCTCCACTTT. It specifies CASSPRDRESLHF.